The clone carrying this TCR beta chain was seen repeatedly, ten times or more. What it recognizes is unknown. The data derive from a study of T cell repertoires in cytomegalovirus infection. Study observations and caveats: The study identified carriers of CMV plus the relevant HLA from cumulative public TCR beta family frequency. In two of eight donors, the top clonotype was HLA-C-restricted CMV-specific.

The length of the CDR3 is 13 residues. Germline V gene sequence: CDR1 MNHEY, CDR2 SMNVEV (reference sequence). V lost 6 bases and J 4 bases, leaving 7 bases between the germline ends. Via MiXCR, TCRdb re-called the reads, giving one row per CDR3 protein. The sample records around 330,000 distinct CDR3 sequences, roughly 15% being singletons. The sequence was collected from a human donor in good health (CMV status not recorded). Some clones in this sample may be carry-over from other donors' samples. Sequenced input: PBMCs. The rearrangement links TRBV27 to TRBJ2-6; D remains ambiguous. The CDR3 DNA is TGTGCCAGCAGAGTGTTAGGGGCCAACGTCCTGACTTTC. It codes for CASRVLGANVLTF.